The 27 T cell receptor beta chains in this list originate from one sample, sequenced in a study of T cell responses to AZD1222 COVID-19 vaccine. Repertoires were generated with immunoSEQ multiplex PCR, while TCRdb's copy carries only in-frame clones and drops some. This sample yields fewer than 150,000 clones, of which 70% to 90% are seen a single time; 5.5% to 8% belongs to the top ten. The sequenced sample was peripheral blood, obtained on day 0 of AZD1222 vaccination. The source is an adult in good health.

The J gene is TRBJ1-1, the V gene TRBV3-1 (or the pseudogene TRBV3-2); weak D call: TRBD1 (6 bases). Germline CDR1 LGHDT, CDR2 YNNKEL (reference sequence). V lost 4 bases, J lost 3 bases, and 12 bases lay in between. CDR3 length: 14 amino acids. The CDR3 protein is CASSPKGGHTEAFF. CDR3 nucleotide sequence: TGTGCCAGCAGCCCTAAAGGGGGACACACTGAAGCTTTCTTT.

In this sample, this clone is medium-sized. The chain has TRBV7-9 and TRBJ1-1; D is possibly TRBD1 (6 bases). Trimming took off 5 bases at V and 0 bases at J, with 22 bases between the two ends. From germline, CDR1 is SEHNR and CDR2 FQNEAQ (reference sequence). The CDR3 is 18 residues long. The CDR3 protein is CASSPGGRGAVMNTEAFF. CDR3 in DNA: TGTGCCAGCAGCCCAGGAGGCAGGGGCGCGGTTATGAACACTGAAGCTTTCTTT.

This clone has just one count. CDR3 sequence reads: CATSDPGTPNTGELFF. As DNA, the CDR3 is TGTGCCACCAGTGATCCAGGGACCCCGAACACCGGGGAGCTGTTTTTT. The chain carries TRBV24-1 and TRBJ2-2, with D perhaps TRBD1 or TRBD2 (5 bases each). Germline CDR1 and CDR2: KGHDR and SFDVKD. V was shortened by 3 bases and J by 0 bases, with 10 bases between the two germline ends. The CDR3 loop spans 16 amino acids.

This clone has only a few counts. V and J are TRBV7-8 and TRBJ1-4; 7 nucleotides align to TRBD1. This CDR3 is 13 amino acids long. Germline V gene data show CDR1 as SGHVS and CDR2 as FQNEAQ. V was clipped by 5 bases and J by 7 bases; unmatched bases: 4. For the CDR3, the DNA is TGTGCCAGCAGCGAACAGGGGTCTGAAAAACTGTTTTTT. Protein sequence: CASSEQGSEKLFF.

The chain recombines TRBV5-1 with TRBJ1-4; maybe TRBD1 (5 bases). Per the germline V gene, CDR1 is SGHRS and CDR2 is YFSETQ. The CDR3 has 16 amino acids. With 0 bases removed from V and 9 bases from J, the gap between germline ends came to 18 bases. The CDR3 region is CASSLAFGQGGKKLFF. Written as DNA, the CDR3 is TGCGCCAGCAGCTTGGCTTTCGGGCAGGGTGGTAAAAAACTGTTTTTT.

This sequence joins TRBV25-1 and TRBJ2-2; D unclear. V was cut by 1 base and J by 6 bases, with 6 bases left in between. Germline-derived CDR1 and CDR2 are MGHDK and SYGVNS. CDR3 length: 13 residues. CDR3 nucleotides: TGTGCCAGCAGTGAATGGACGGCCGGGGAGCTGTTTTTT. Translation gives CASSEWTAGELFF.

The chain is built from TRBV6-4 and TRBJ2-1; 8 bases map to TRBD2. V shed 5 bases, J shed 9 bases, and the junction held 6 bases outside the gene matches. The CDR3 runs 13 residues. Germline V gives CDR1 MRHNA, CDR2 SNTAGT. CDR3 residues: CASSHGGAGEQFF. The CDR3 DNA follows: TGTGCCAGCAGTCACGGGGGGGCCGGTGAGCAGTTCTTC.

The J gene is TRBJ2-5, the V gene TRBV12-5; 8 bases line up with TRBD2. The germline V gene encodes CDR1 LGHNT and CDR2 FRNRAP. This CDR3 has 13 amino acids. The J segment lost 5 bases and the V segment lost 7 bases, leaving 6 bases of the junction unmatched. The CDR3 DNA sequence: TGTGCTAGTGCTGGCGGGGGGTCGGAGACCCAGTACTTC. Its protein is CASAGGGSETQYF.

The chain has TRBV6-2 or TRBV6-3 and TRBJ2-6, with D possibly TRBD1 on 5 matching bases. The V gene lost 5 bases and the J gene lost 1 base, with 9 bases spanning the gap. This CDR3 has 15 amino acids. Germline CDR1 reads MNHEY; CDR2 reads SVGEGT. DNA for the CDR3: TGTGCCAGCAGTCCCAGGGCTTCTGGGGCCAACGTCCTGACTTTC. Protein: CASSPRASGANVLTF.

The V call is TRBV6-4, the J call TRBJ2-1; 7 bases fit TRBD1. Looked up from germline, CDR1 is MRHNA and CDR2 is SNTAGT. The CDR3 is 16 residues long. V dropped 2 bases and J dropped 4; count of bases not matched to a gene: 8. The CDR3 protein is CASSDATGAGYNEQFF. CDR3 DNA: TGTGCCAGCAGTGACGCTACAGGGGCTGGTTACAATGAGCAGTTCTTC.

CDR3 in amino acids: CASSQVGFGETQYF. CDR3 nucleotide sequence: TGTGCCAGCAGCCAAGTGGGGTTTGGGGAGACCCAGTACTTC. The V and J genes are TRBV14 and TRBJ2-5, with D unclear. Germline CDR1 is SGHDN and CDR2 is FVKESK. The germline V and J ends were trimmed by 1 base and 5 bases, with 11 bases remaining between them. The CDR3 is 14 amino acids. The full variable domain, with the rest looked up from reference TRBV14 and TRBJ2-5, is EAGVTQFPSHSVIEKGQTVTLRCDPISGHDNLYWYRRVMGKEIKFLLHFVKESKQDESGMPNNRFLAERTGGTYSTLKVQPAELEDSGVYFCASSQVGFGETQYFGPGTRLLVL.

This clone was seen a single time. The chain carries TRBV5-6 and TRBJ2-2; D call uncertain. The V end lost 5 bases, the J end lost 7 bases, and 9 bases lay between the germline ends. The CDR3 sequence is 12 residues long. Germline values: CDR1 SGHDT, CDR2 YYEEEE. CDR3 sequence (DNA): TGTGCCAGCAGATTGTTAGGCGGGGAGCTGTTTTTT. This gives the protein CASRLLGGELFF.

The rearrangement links TRBV5-4 to TRBJ2-7, with D maybe TRBD2 (6 bases). This CDR3 has 14 amino acids. Germline V gives CDR1 SGHNT, CDR2 YYREEE (reference sequence). V was cut by 2 bases and J by 5 bases, with 14 bases left in between. The DNA of the CDR3 is TGTGCCAGCAGCTTTGGGAGGAGAGAAAACGAGCAGTACTTC. Its protein product is CASSFGRRENEQYF.

This clone was detected only once. The CDR3 DNA is TGTGCCACCAGTGATTCTCGGCCAGGGTTGGAGACCCAGTACTTC. It translates to CATSDSRPGLETQYF. The rearrangement uses TRBV24-1 and TRBJ2-5; D may be TRBD1 (5 bases). The CDR3 sequence is 15 residues long. The V and J ends lost 2 bases and 5 bases respectively, with 14 bases between them. Germline CDR1 is KGHDR and CDR2 is SFDVKD.

This chain links TRBV21-1 with TRBJ1-1; the tabulated D call, TRBD1, remains unverified against the DNA. TRBV21-1 is assigned pseudogene status. The CDR3 loop spans 15 amino acids. The CDR3 region is CASRRQGNANTEAFF. Written as DNA, the CDR3 is TGTGCCAGCAGGAGACAGGGGAATGCGAACACTGAAGCTTTCTTT.

J is TRBJ1-1 and V is TRBV18, with a tentative D call TRBD1 (5 bases). Trimming took 4 bases from V and 0 from J, leaving 15 bases between them. This CDR3 contains 16 residues. Germline CDR1 KGHSH, CDR2 LQKENI. The CDR3 DNA sequence: TGTGCCAGCTCACTACTAGCACAGGATATGAACACTGAAGCTTTCTTT. It codes for CASSLLAQDMNTEAFF.

This clone was picked up one time. The chain's CDR3 is CASSGGPQSSTGELFF. The DNA of the CDR3 is TGTGCCAGCAGCGGGGGACCGCAAAGTTCCACCGGGGAGCTGTTTTTT. The V call is TRBV5-4, the J call TRBJ2-2, with D perhaps assigned TRBD1 or TRBD2 (5 bases each). V lost 4 bases, J lost 4 bases, and 17 bases lay in between. The germline CDR1 and CDR2 sequences are SGHNT and YYREEE (reference sequence). The CDR3 has 16 residues.

This chain links TRBV11-2 with TRBJ2-1; TRBD1 is a possible D gene (6 bases). Trimming stripped 5 bases from V and 5 bases from J, with 16 bases between. The CDR3 runs to 15 residues. Germline V gene lookup returns CDR1 SGHAT and CDR2 FQNNGV. CDR3 sequence reads: CASSRGAGANNEQFF. CDR3 in DNA: TGTGCCAGCAGCCGAGGGGCAGGGGCTAACAATGAGCAGTTCTTC.

CDR3 sequence reads: CASRRDAIDTQYF. The CDR3 nucleotides are TGTGCCAGCCGGAGGGACGCAATAGATACGCAGTATTTT. The V and J genes are TRBV2 and TRBJ2-3; weak D call: TRBD2 (6 bases). The CDR3 is 13 residues long. V was shortened by 8 bases and J by 5 bases, with 14 bases between the two germline ends. CDR1 and CDR2 (germline): SNHLY, FYNNEI.

The chain has TRBV6-5 and TRBJ2-6, with no clear D. Germline CDR1 MNHEY, CDR2 SVGAGI. The germline V and J ends were trimmed by 6 bases and 1 base, with 7 bases remaining between them. The CDR3 is made up of 14 amino acids. CDR3 in amino acids: CASRRISGANVLTF. The CDR3 nucleotides read TGTGCCAGCAGGCGAATATCTGGGGCCAACGTCCTGACTTTC.

The V call is TRBV12-5, the J call TRBJ2-7; the D is unclear. The CDR3 is 13 residues long. Trimming shortened V by 0 bases and J by 3 bases, and 6 bases separated the two germline ends. Germline V CDR1 and CDR2: LGHNT, FRNRAP. Written as DNA, the CDR3 is TGTGCTAGTGGTTTGGTTGGGAACTACGAGCAGTACTTC. Protein product: CASGLVGNYEQYF.

The V call is TRBV6-2 or TRBV6-3, the J call TRBJ2-3; weak D call: TRBD2 (5 bases). The V end lost 6 bases, the J end lost 2 bases, and 12 bases lay between the germline ends. This CDR3 has 14 amino acids. CDR1 MNHEY and CDR2 SVGEGT come from the germline V gene. The CDR3 is CASSGLEPTDTQYF. The CDR3 DNA follows: TGTGCCAGCAGCGGACTCGAGCCCACAGATACGCAGTATTTT.

The V gene is TRBV5-4, the J gene TRBJ1-4, with 9 bases fitting TRBD1. This CDR3 contains 15 residues. CDR1 and CDR2 from the germline V gene are SGHNT and YYREEE (reference sequence). Trimming cost V 2 bases and J 8 bases; bases outside gene matches: 7. The DNA for the CDR3 is TGTGCCAGCAGCTTAAACAGGGGGCAGGGGGAAAAACTGTTTTTT. It encodes CASSLNRGQGEKLFF.

This chain links TRBV29-1 with TRBJ2-3, with D possibly being TRBD2 (5 bases). The CDR3 has 13 amino acids. Germline lookup yields CDR1 SQVTM and CDR2 ANQGSEA. Trimming shortened V by 0 bases and J by 9 bases, and 13 bases separated the two germline ends. The DNA of the CDR3 is TGCAGCGTTGAAGATATGACTGGAGGCACGCAGTATTTT. It encodes CSVEDMTGGTQYF.

Remarks on this clone: At one end the junction does not follow the germline gene, possibly because of a read error. This chain connects TRBV29-1 to TRBJ1-1; tentatively, D is TRBD1 (6 bases). The CDR3 covers 11 residues. Germline loops: CDR1 SQVTM, CDR2 ANQGSEA. CDR3 sequence: CVAAGDTEAFF. The CDR3 nucleotides are TGCGTCGCCGCGGGGGACACTGAAGCCTTCTTT.

The chain recombines TRBV5-1 with TRBJ2-2; D might be TRBD2 (5 bases). Trimming shortened V by 2 bases and J by 5 bases, and 13 bases separated the two germline ends. Germline V gene data show CDR1 as SGHRS and CDR2 as YFSETQ. The CDR3 is 15 amino acids. The chain's CDR3 is CASSFSNSGTGELFF. In DNA, the CDR3 is TGCGCCAGCAGCTTTAGTAACTCGGGAACCGGGGAGCTGTTTTTT.

V gene TRBV2 combines with J gene TRBJ1-4, with D perhaps matching TRBD1 (5 bases). CDR3 size: 13 residues. The ends were cut back, 6 bases at V and 5 bases at J, with 10 bases in the middle. From germline, CDR1 is SNHLY and CDR2 FYNNEI. The CDR3 reads CASSRDSNEKLFF. The CDR3 region has the DNA TGTGCCAGCAGCCGGGACTCCAATGAAAAACTGTTTTTT.